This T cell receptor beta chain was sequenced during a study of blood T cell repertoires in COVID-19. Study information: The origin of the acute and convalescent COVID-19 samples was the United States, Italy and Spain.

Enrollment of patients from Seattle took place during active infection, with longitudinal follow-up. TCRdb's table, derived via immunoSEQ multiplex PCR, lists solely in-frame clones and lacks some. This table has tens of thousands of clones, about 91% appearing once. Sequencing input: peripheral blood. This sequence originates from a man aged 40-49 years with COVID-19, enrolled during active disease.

CDR3 in DNA: TGTGCCATCAGTGAGGGACAGAGCTCCTACGAGCAGTACTTC. Its translation: CAISEGQSSYEQYF. The chain employs TRBV10-3 and TRBJ2-7; a possible D gene is TRBD1 (6 bases). From germline, CDR1 is ENHRY and CDR2 SYGVKD. The length of the CDR3 is 14 residues. The ends were cut back, 2 bases at V and 0 bases at J, with 8 bases in the middle.